This entry describes one TCR beta chain. The entry originates in a study of blood T cell repertoires in COVID-19. The wider study: T cells, B-cell-depleted T cells, or PBMCs provided the cDNA or gDNA that served as material.

The table came from immunoSEQ multiplex PCR; TCRdb's copy has only in-frame clones and leaves some out. The data hold about 320,000 clones, with about 87% observed a single time. Enrolment of Seattle patients took place during active infection, and they were followed longitudinally. The CDR3 runs to 16 residues. Germline loops: CDR1 SGHTS, CDR2 YDEGEE. The ends lost 2 bases at V and 2 bases at J; junction bases unmatched: 6. The source is a woman aged 25 to 39 with COVID-19, enrolled during active disease. The sequencing sample was made of peripheral blood. The chain uses TRBV5-8 and TRBJ2-3; 9 bases are a match to TRBD2. The CDR3 DNA reads TGTGCCAGCAGCTTTTTTAGCGGGGGACACACAGATACGCAGTATTTT. Translating gives CASSFFSGGHTDTQYF. The full variable domain, its missing parts supplied by reference TRBV5-8 and TRBJ2-3, is EAGVTQSPTHLIKTRGQQATLRCSPISGHTSVYWYQQALGLGLQFLLWYDEGEERNRGNFPPRFSGRQFPNYSSELNVNALELEDSALYLCASSFFSGGHTDTQYFGPGTRLTVL.